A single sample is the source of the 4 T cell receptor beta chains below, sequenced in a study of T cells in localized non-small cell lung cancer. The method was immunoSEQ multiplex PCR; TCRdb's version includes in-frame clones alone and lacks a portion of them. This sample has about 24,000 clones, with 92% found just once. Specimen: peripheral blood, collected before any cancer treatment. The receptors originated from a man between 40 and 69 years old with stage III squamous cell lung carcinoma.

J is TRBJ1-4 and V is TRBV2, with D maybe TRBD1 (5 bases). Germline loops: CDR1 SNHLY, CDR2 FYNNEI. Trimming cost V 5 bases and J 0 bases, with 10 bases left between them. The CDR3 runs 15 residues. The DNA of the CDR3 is TGTGCCAGCAGTTATCAGGGTACAACTAATGAAAAACTGTTTTTT. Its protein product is CASSYQGTTNEKLFF.

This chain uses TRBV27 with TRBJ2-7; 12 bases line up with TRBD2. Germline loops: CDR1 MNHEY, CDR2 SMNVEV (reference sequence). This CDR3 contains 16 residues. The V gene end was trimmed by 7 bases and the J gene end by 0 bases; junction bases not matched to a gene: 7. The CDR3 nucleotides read TGTGCCAGCATTGCTAGCGGGAGGGGTAGCTCCTACGAGCAGTACTTC. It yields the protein CASIASGRGSSYEQYF.

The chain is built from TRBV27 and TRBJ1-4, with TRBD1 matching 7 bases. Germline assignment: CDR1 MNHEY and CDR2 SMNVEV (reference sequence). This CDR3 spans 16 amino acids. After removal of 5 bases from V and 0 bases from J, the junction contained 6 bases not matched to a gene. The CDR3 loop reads CASSAGTVATNEKLFF. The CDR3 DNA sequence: TGTGCCAGCAGTGCCGGGACAGTTGCAACTAATGAAAAACTGTTTTTT.

In nucleotides, the CDR3 is TGTGCCATCAGTGAGAACCAGGGACAGGAGGGCGGCTACACCTTC. Protein sequence: CAISENQGQEGGYTF. The chain couples TRBV10-3 to TRBJ1-2; 8 bases agree with TRBD1. Germline V gene sequence: CDR1 ENHRY, CDR2 SYGVKD. Trimming took 2 bases from V and 8 from J; bases not matched to a gene: 10. This CDR3 is built from 15 residues.